This T cell receptor beta chain was obtained from a study of T cells in Graves' hyperthyroidism and ophthalmopathy. The study's findings and limits: Ophthalmopathy was identified by the model a median approximately 6.4 months ahead of onset. Among clonotypes expanded in thyroid above 0.001, most were also found in blood.

Germline CDR1 and CDR2: SGHAT and FQNNGV. V was trimmed by 3 bases and J by 5 bases, leaving 11 bases between them. CDR3 length equals 14 residues. Notes on this clonotype: What it binds is unknown.

Amplification of TCR beta CDR3 regions used RNA as the template. TCR CDR3 regions were first amplified by RT-PCR with HTBI primers. TCRdb re-called the multiplex PCR reads with MiXCR, one entry per CDR3 protein. The sample has approximately 720,000 distinct CDR3 sequences; roughly 20% are singletons. The rearrangement links TRBV11-2 to TRBJ2-1; the D is unclear. Sequenced: blood. This receptor was taken from a woman between 45 and 60 years old with Graves' hyperthyroidism that later progressed to Graves' ophthalmopathy. CDR3 nucleotides: TGTGCCAGCAGCTTTGGTTTGCCAAACAATGAGCAGTTCTTC. Its translation: CASSFGLPNNEQFF.